This T cell receptor beta chain was retrieved from a study of T cell repertoires in cytomegalovirus infection. The wider study: Matching HLA type and CMV infection were both indicated by public TCR beta signatures.

MiXCR was run by TCRdb on the reads, yielding one entry per CDR3 protein. Of about a million distinct CDR3 sequences listed, 31% were seen once; the top ten hold roughly 13%. Study findings and constraints: Within the response measured ex vivo, HLA-C-restricted CMV-specific TCR beta clonotypes were dominant. People with CMV and the relevant HLA were identified by cumulative public TCR beta family frequency.

In this sample, this clonotype turned up once. No antigen is known for it. J was trimmed by 7 bases and V by 4 bases; bases with no gene match: 2. The CDR3 covers 12 residues. In germline, CDR1 is SGHAT, CDR2 FQNNGV. The receptor was derived from a human donor in good health (CMV status not recorded). Some clones in this sample may be carry-over from other donors' samples. The sequencing used cultured CD8+ T cells from PBMCs, collected from culture after CMV antigen stimulation. The V gene is TRBV11-2, the J gene TRBJ2-7; 9 nucleotides line up with TRBD1. The CDR3 nucleotides read TGTGCCAGCAGCTGGACAGGGGAGGAGCAGTACTTC. Amino acid sequence: CASSWTGEEQYF.